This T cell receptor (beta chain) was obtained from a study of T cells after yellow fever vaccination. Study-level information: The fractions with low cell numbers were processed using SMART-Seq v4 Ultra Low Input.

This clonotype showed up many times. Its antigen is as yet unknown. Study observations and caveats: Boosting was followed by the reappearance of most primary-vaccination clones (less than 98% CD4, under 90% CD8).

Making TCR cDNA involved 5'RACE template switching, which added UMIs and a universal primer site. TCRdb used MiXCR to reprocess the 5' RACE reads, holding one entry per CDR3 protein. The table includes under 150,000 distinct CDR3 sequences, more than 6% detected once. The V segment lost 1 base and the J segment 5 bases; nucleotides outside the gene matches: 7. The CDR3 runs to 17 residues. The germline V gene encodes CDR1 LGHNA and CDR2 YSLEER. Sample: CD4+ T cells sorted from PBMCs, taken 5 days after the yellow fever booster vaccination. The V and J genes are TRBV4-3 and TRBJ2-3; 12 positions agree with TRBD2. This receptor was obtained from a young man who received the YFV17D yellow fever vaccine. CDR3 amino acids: CASSQGETSGRRDTQYF. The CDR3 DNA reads TGCGCCAGCAGCCAAGGGGAGACTAGCGGGAGACGAGATACGCAGTATTTT.